This T cell receptor beta chain was observed in a study of OX40 agonist ivuxolimab in advanced cancers. Study context: Ivuxolimab is an agonistic anti-OX40 (CD134) antibody, and patients were treated with it. Dose-escalation patients had hepatocellular carcinoma, melanoma, renal cell or head and neck cancer.

This clone was detected once. This CDR3 has 12 residues. Trimming left V 7 bases short and J 7 bases short, with 11 bases between. Germline V CDR1 and CDR2: MNHNS, SASEGT. Data came from immunoSEQ multiplex PCR; TCRdb stores just in-frame clones and leaves some out. This sample has around 50,000 clones, with over 70% found just once. Sequencing used CD4+ or CD8+ T cells sorted from blood, obtained in a trial of the OX40 agonist ivuxolimab. This clonotype originated in an adult with an advanced solid tumor such as melanoma, head and neck, liver or kidney cancer. The chain joins TRBV6-1 to TRBJ2-4; possible D gene TRBD1, 5 bases. DNA of the CDR3: TGTGCCAGCATGCCGACAGTGAACATTCAGTACTTC. Protein: CASMPTVNIQYF.